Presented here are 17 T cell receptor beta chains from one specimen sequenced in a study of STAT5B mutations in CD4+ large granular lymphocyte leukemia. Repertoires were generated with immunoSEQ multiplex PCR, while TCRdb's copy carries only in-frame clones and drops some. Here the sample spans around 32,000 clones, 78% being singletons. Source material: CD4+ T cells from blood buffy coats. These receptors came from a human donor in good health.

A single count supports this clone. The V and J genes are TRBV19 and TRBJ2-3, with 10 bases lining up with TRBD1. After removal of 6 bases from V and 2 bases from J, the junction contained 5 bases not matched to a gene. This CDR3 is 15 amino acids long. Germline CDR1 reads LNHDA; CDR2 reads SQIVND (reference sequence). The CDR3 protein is CASREGQGHTDTQYF. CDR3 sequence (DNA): TGTGCCAGTAGGGAGGGACAGGGGCACACAGATACGCAGTATTTT.

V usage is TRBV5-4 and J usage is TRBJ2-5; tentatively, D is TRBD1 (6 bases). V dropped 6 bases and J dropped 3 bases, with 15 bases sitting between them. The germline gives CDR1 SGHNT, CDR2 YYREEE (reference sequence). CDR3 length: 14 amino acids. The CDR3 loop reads CASNAQGSEETQYF. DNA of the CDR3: TGTGCCAGCAACGCCCAGGGGTCGGAAGAGACCCAGTACTTC.

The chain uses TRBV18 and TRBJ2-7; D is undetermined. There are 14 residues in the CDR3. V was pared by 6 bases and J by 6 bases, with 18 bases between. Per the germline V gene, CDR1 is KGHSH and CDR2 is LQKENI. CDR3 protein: CASSPDQIATEQYF. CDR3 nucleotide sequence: TGTGCCAGCTCGCCCGACCAGATAGCTACCGAGCAGTACTTC.

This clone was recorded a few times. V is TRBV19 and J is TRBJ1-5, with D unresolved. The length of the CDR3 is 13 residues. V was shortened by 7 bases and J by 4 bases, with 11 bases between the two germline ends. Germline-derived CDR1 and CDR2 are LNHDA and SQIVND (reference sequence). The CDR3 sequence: CASMGMGNQPQHF. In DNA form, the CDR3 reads TGTGCCAGTATGGGAATGGGGAATCAGCCCCAGCATTTT.

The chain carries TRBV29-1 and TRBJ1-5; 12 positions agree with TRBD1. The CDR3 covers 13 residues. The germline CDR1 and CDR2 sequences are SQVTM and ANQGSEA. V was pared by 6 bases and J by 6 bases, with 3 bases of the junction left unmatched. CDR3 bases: TGCAGCGTGGGGGACAGGGGGCGTCAGCCCCAGCATTTT. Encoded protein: CSVGDRGRQPQHF.

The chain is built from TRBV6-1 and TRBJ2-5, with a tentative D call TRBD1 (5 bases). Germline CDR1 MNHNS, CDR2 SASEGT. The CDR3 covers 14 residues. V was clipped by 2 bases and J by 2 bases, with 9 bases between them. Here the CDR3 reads CASSESDTQETQYF. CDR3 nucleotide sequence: TGTGCCAGCAGTGAATCGGACACTCAAGAGACCCAGTACTTC.

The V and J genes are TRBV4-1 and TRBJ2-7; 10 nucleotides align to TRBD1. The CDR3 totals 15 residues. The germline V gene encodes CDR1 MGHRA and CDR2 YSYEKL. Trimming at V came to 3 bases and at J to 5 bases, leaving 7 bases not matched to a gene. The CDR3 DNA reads TGCGCCAGCAGCCAGGCTCCGGGACAGGGGAACGAGCAGTACTTC. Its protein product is CASSQAPGQGNEQYF.

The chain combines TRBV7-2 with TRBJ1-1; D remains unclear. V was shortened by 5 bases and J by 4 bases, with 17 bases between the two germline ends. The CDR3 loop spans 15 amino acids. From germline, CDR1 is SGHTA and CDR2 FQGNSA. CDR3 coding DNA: TGTGCCAGCAGCAAGAAGGCGGGGAGGGCCACTGAAGCTTTCTTT. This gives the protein CASSKKAGRATEAFF.

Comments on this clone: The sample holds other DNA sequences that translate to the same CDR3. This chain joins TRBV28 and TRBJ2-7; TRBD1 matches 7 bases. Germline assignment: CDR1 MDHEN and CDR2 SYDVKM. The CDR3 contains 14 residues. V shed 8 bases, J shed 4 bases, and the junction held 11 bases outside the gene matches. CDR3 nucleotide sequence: TGTGCCAGCCTATCCGGGACAGCTTTTTACGAGCAGTACTTC. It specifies CASLSGTAFYEQYF. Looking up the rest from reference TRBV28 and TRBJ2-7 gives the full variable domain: DVKVTQSSRYLVKRTGEKVFLECVQDMDHENMFWYRQDPGLGLRLIYFSYDVKMKEKGDIPEGYSVSREKKERFSLILESASTNQTSMYLCASLSGTAFYEQYFGPGTRLTVT.

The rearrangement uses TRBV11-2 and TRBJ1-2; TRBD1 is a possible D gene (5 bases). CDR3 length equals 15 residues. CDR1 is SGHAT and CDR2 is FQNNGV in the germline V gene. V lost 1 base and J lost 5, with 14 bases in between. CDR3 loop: CASSLGQPGSYGYTF. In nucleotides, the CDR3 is TGTGCCAGCAGCTTAGGGCAGCCAGGGAGTTATGGCTACACCTTC.

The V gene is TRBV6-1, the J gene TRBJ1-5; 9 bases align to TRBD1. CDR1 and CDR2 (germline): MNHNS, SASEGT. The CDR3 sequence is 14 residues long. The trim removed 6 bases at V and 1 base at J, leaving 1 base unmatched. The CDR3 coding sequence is TGTGCCAGCAGGGACAGGGGAAGCAATCAGCCCCAGCATTTT. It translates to CASRDRGSNQPQHF.

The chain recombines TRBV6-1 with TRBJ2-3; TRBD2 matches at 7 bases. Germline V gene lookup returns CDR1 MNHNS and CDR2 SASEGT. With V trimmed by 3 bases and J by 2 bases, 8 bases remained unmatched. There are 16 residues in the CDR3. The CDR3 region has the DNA TGTGCCAGCAGTGAGGCTAGGCTAGCGGTCACAGATACGCAGTATTTT. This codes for CASSEARLAVTDTQYF.

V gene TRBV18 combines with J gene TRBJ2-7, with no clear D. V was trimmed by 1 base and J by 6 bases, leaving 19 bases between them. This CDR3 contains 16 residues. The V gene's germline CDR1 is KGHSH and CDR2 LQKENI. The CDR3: CASSPLEGRQSSEQYF. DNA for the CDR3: TGTGCCAGCTCACCACTCGAAGGAAGGCAAAGCTCCGAGCAGTACTTC.

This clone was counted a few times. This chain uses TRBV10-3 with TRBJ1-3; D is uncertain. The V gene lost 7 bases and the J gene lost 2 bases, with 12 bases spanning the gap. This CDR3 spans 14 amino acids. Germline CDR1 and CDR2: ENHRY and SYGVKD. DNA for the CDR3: TGTGCCATCATGAAGGGAGGGACTGGAAACACCATATATTTT. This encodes CAIMKGGTGNTIYF.

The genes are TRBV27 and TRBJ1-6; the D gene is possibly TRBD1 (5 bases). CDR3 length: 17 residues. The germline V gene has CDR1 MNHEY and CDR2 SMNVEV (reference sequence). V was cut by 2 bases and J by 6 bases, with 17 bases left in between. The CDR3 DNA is TGTGCCAGCAGTTTAGGGGGAGGGAGCCGGTTTAATTCACCCCTCCACTTT. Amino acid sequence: CASSLGGGSRFNSPLHF.

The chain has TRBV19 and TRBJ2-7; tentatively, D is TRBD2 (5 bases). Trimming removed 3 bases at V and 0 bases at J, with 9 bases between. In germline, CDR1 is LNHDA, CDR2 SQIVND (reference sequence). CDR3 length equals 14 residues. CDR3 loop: CASSMTGSSYEQYF. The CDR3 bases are TGTGCCAGTAGTATGACGGGAAGCTCCTACGAGCAGTACTTC.

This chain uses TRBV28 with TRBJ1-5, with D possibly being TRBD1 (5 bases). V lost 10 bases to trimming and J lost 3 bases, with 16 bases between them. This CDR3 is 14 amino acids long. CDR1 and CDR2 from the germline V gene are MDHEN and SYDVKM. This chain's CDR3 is CATLGGGLNQPQHF. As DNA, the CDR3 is TGTGCCACCCTCGGGGGAGGCCTCAATCAGCCCCAGCATTTT.